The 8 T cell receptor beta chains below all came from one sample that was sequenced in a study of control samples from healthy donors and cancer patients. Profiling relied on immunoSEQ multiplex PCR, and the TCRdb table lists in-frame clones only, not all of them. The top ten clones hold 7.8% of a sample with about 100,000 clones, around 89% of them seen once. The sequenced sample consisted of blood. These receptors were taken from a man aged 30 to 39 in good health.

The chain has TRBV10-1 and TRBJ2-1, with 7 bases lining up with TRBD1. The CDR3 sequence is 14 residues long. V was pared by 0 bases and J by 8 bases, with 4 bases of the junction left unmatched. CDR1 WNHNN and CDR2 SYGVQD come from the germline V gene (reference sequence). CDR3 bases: TGCGCCAGCAGTGAGTCGACAGGGAGCCATGAGCAGTTCTTC. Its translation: CASSESTGSHEQFF.

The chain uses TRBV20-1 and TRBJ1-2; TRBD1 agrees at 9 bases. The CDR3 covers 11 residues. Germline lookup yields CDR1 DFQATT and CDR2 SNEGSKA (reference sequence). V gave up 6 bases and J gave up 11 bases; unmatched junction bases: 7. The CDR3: CSATGQGLYTF. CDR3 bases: TGCAGTGCCACGGGACAGGGCCTTTACACCTTC.

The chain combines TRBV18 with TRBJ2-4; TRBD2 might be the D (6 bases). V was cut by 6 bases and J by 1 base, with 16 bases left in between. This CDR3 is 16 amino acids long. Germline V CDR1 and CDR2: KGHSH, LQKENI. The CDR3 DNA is TGTGCCAGCTCCCTCTGGGGGGACGGTGCCAAAAACATTCAGTACTTC. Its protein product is CASSLWGDGAKNIQYF.

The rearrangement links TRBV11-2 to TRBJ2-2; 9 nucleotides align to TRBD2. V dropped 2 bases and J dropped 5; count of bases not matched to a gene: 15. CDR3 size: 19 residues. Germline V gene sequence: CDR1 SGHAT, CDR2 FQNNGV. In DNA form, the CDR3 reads TGTGCCAGCAGCTTATCTATCGTTGGCGGGAGGGCTTGGACCGGGGAGCTGTTTTTT. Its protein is CASSLSIVGGRAWTGELFF.

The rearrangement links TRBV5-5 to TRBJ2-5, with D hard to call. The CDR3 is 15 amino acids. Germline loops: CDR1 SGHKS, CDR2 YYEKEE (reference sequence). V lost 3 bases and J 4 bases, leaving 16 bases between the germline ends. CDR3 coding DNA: TGTGCCAGCAGCTCCCTTGGAGCCCGTTCAGAGACCCAGTACTTC. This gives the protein CASSSLGARSETQYF. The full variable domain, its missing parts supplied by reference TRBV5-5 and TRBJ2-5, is DAGVTQSPTHLIKTRGQQVTLRCSPISGHKSVSWYQQVLGQGPQFIFQYYEKEERGRGNFPDRFSARQFPNYSSELNVNALLLGDSALYLCASSSLGARSETQYFGPGTRLLVL.

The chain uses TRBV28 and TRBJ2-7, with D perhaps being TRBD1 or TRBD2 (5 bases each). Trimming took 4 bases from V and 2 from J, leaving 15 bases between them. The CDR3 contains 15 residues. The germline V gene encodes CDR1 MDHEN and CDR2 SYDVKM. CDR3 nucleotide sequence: TGTGCCAGCAGTTCACCGGGACGAACGACCTACGAGCAGTACTTC. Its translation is CASSSPGRTTYEQYF.

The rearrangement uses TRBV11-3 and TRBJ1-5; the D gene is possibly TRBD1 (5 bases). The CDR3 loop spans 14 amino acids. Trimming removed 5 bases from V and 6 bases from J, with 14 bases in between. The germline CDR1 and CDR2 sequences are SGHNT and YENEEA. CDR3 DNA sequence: TGTGCCAGCAGCATGGACACCCAGCGTCAGCCCCAGCATTTT. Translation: CASSMDTQRQPQHF.

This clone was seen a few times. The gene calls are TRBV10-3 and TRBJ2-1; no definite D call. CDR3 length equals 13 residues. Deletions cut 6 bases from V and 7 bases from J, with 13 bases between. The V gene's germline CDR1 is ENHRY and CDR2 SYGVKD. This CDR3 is CAIRTDPWNEQFF. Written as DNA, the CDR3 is TGTGCCATCAGGACGGATCCCTGGAATGAGCAGTTCTTC.